This TCR beta chain was sequenced in a study of shared clonotypes between healthy human individuals. Broader study findings: Relative to clonotypes present in all four donors, those not shared had lower generation probabilities.

Generated by immunoSEQ multiplex PCR, the TCRdb table keeps only in-frame clones and is missing some. The profile shows about 320,000 clones, around 87% of them singletons. J gave up 5 bases and V 4 bases, and 25 bases lay outside the gene matches. CDR1 MGHRA and CDR2 YSYEKL come from the germline V gene. This CDR3 has 21 amino acids. Points on this clone: What it binds is unknown.

V gene TRBV4-1 combines with J gene TRBJ2-5; the match to TRBD1 covers 10 bases. This TCR derives from a young man in good health. Specimen: memory CD8+ T cells sorted from blood. The subset was: CD45RO+ cells pooled with CCR7-negative TemRA cells. CDR3 nucleotides: TGCGCCAGCAGCCCCGGGTTCCGGGACAGGGGTTTCCCAAAGTCATGGGAGACCCAGTACTTC. Residues: CASSPGFRDRGFPKSWETQYF.